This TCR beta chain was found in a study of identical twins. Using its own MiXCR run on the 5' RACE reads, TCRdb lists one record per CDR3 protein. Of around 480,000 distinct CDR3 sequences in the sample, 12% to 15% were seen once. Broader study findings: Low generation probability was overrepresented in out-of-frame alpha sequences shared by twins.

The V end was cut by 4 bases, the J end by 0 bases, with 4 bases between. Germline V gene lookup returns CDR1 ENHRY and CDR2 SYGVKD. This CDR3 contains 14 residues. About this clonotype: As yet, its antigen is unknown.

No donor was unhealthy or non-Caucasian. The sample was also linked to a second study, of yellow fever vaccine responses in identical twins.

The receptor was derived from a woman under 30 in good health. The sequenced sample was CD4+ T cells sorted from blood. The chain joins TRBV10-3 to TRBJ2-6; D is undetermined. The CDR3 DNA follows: TGTGCCATCAGTGGGGTCTCTGGGGCCAACGTCCTGACTTTC. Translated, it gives CAISGVSGANVLTF.